The next 2 T cell receptor beta chains were all read from a single sample in a study of shared clonotypes between healthy human individuals. The naive CD8 subset, CD45RO-negative cells positively selected for CCR7, excluded terminally differentiated effector memory CD45RA+ cells. Sequenced by immunoSEQ multiplex PCR; TCRdb stores in-frame clones only, minus some. The table shows just over 2,000,000 clones, with approximately 94% occurring only once. Sequenced: naive CD8+ T cells sorted from blood. Receptors were obtained from a man younger than 35 in good health.

This rearrangement joins TRBV6-5 to TRBJ2-3, with 8 bases fitting TRBD1. Trimming cost V 5 bases and J 8 bases; bases outside gene matches: 9. CDR1 is MNHEY, CDR2 SVGAGI, per germline. CDR3 length: 14 amino acids. The CDR3 DNA sequence: TGTGCCAGCAGTACAGGACAGGGAAGGGTTACGCAGTATTTT. Encoded protein: CASSTGQGRVTQYF.

J is TRBJ2-3 and V is TRBV6-6, with 7 nucleotides matching TRBD2. The CDR3 has 13 residues. CDR1 is MNHNY and CDR2 is SVGAGI in the germline V gene (reference sequence). V gave up 8 bases and J gave up 0 bases; unmatched junction bases: 2. The CDR3 sequence is CASLAVSTDTQYF. The DNA of the CDR3 is TGTGCCAGCCTAGCGGTTAGCACAGATACGCAGTATTTT.